Listed below are T cell receptor beta chains from one sample, sequenced in a study of blood T cell repertoires in COVID-19. Here immunoSEQ multiplex PCR was the method, and the copy in TCRdb shows in-frame clones only, minus some. The profile shows fewer than 250,000 clones, roughly 89% of them singletons. The sample comprised PBMCs or T cells enriched from blood (not recorded which). These TCRs come from a man aged 25-45 years who had been exposed to COVID-19. Both conserved end residues are part of each CDR3. D genes are given only for firm matches. Size values are once, few and many counts, or a class for expanded clones, and some rows have none.

V	J	D	size	DNA	CDR3
TRBV19	TRBJ1-1	.	.	TGTGCCAGTAATGGACAGCTTAACACTGAAGCTTTCTTT	CASNGQLNTEAFF
TRBV29-1	TRBJ2-7	.	.	TGCAGCGTTGGGCAGGGTTCCTACGAGCAGTACTTC	CSVGQGSYEQYF
TRBV10-3	TRBJ1-4	.	.	TGTGCCATCAGTGACGGCAGGGGAGATGAAAAACTGTTTTTT	CAISDGRGDEKLFF
TRBV5-1	TRBJ1-2	.	.	TGCGCCAGCAGCTTGCCCAGGGATGATTTCTATGGCTACACCTTC	CASSLPRDDFYGYTF
TRBV19	TRBJ2-4	TRBD2	.	TGTGCCAGTAGTAACTCTCCCAGCGGGGGCCCGAACATTCAGTACTTC	CASSNSPSGGPNIQYF
TRBV6-5	TRBJ1-2	TRBD1	.	TGTGCCAGCACGAGGGGGCCCTATGGCTACACCTTC	CASTRGPYGYTF
TRBV29-1	TRBJ2-2	.	.	TGCAGCGTTGAAGATCCGGAGCCCGCGAACACCGGGGAGCTGTTTTTT	CSVEDPEPANTGELFF
TRBV7-2	TRBJ2-5	.	.	TGTGCCAGCAGGCCAGCGGCAGTGGGGGAGACCCAGTACTTC	CASRPAAVGETQYF
TRBV5-1	TRBJ2-7	TRBD1	.	TGCGCCAGCAGCCTGGGACAGGGGCTCTTGGACTACGAGCAGTACTTC	CASSLGQGLLDYEQYF
TRBV3-1/TRBV3-2	TRBJ2-5	.	.	TGTGCCAGCAGCCAAGATCTATCGGGGACCCAGTACTTC	CASSQDLSGTQYF
TRBV7-9	TRBJ2-5	TRBD1	.	TGTGCCAGCAGCCCTGGGACAGGGGGCTACGGAGAGACCCAGTACTTC	CASSPGTGGYGETQYF
TRBV5-1	TRBJ2-1	TRBD2	once	TGCGCCAGCAGCTTGGCCCTAGCGGGGGGGCTTAAGAATGAGCAGTTCTTC	CASSLALAGGLKNEQFF
TRBV5-1	TRBJ2-2	TRBD2	.	TGCGCCAGCAGCTTATTAGCGGGGAACACCGGGGAGCTGTTTTTT	CASSLLAGNTGELFF
TRBV5-5	TRBJ1-2	.	.	TGTGCCAGCAGCTTGGGACAGAACTATGGCTACACCTTC	CASSLGQNYGYTF
TRBV29-1	TRBJ2-1	.	.	TGCAGCGTTGAAAGACGGGGGGCCTGGGTGGTCCGCATCTTC	CSVERRGAWVVRIF
TRBV6-5	TRBJ2-1	.	.	TGTGCCAGCAGTTACTCGGGGGCCGAGGATGAGCAGTTCTTC	CASSYSGAEDEQFF
TRBV19	TRBJ1-5	.	.	TGTGCCAGTAGTATCCCAGGGGCTGGCAATCAGCCCCAGCATTTT	CASSIPGAGNQPQHF
TRBV7-9	TRBJ1-4	TRBD1	.	TGTGCCAGCAGCTTAGTGGGGACAGGGTACGAAAAACTGTTTTTT	CASSLVGTGYEKLFF
TRBV5-4	TRBJ1-2	TRBD1	.	TGTGCCAGCAGCTTGGGCACGACAGGGCAGAGCTACACCTTC	CASSLGTTGQSYTF
TRBV2	TRBJ2-1	.	.	TGTGCCAGCAGTGATTTCAGGGGCCCCTACAATGAGCAGTTCTTC	CASSDFRGPYNEQFF
TRBV2	TRBJ1-6	TRBD1	once	TGTGCCAGCAGGGCCATGGCGGGACAGGGAAATTCACCCCTCCACTTT	CASRAMAGQGNSPLHF
TRBV2	TRBJ2-2	.	.	TGTGCCAGCAGTGCAGGGGCGGCCGGGGAGCTGTTTTTT	CASSAGAAGELFF
TRBV7-2	TRBJ2-5	.	once	TGTGCCAGCAGCTTTTTACAGACCTCGGAGACCCAGTACTTC	CASSFLQTSETQYF
TRBV4-1	TRBJ2-1	TRBD1	.	TGCGCCAGCAGCCAAGAAGTTTGGACAGGGAATAGTGAGCAGTTCTTC	CASSQEVWTGNSEQFF
TRBV19	TRBJ1-5	.	.	TGTGCCAGTAGTATAAGAGGGAGGGGGGCTAGCAATCAGCCCCAGCATTTT	CASSIRGRGASNQPQHF
TRBV7-9	TRBJ2-5	TRBD1	.	TGTGCCAGCAGAGCCGGGACAGGGACAGCGGGGCGAGAGACCCAGTACTTC	CASRAGTGTAGRETQYF
TRBV4-1	TRBJ1-2	.	.	TGCGCCAGCACAGGGCCAGGTCATGGCTACACCTTC	CASTGPGHGYTF
TRBV15	TRBJ1-2	.	few	TGTGCCACCAGCAGAGATGAGACTGACCGAAACTATGGCTACACCTTC	CATSRDETDRNYGYTF
TRBV18	TRBJ2-5	.	.	TGTGCCAGCCGGGGAATCCAAGAGACCCAGTACTTC	CASRGIQETQYF
TRBV2	TRBJ2-7	TRBD1	once	TGTGCCAGCTCCAGGTACAGGGGGCACTCCTACGAGCAGTACTTC	CASSRYRGHSYEQYF
TRBV4-1	TRBJ2-2	TRBD2	.	TGCGCCAGCAGCCAAGAGCCGGGGGGGCTTACCGGGGAGCTGTTTTTT	CASSQEPGGLTGELFF
TRBV19	TRBJ2-2	.	.	TGTGCCAGTAACAAGGGGACACCGAACACCGGGGAGCTGTTTTTT	CASNKGTPNTGELFF
TRBV7-8	TRBJ1-5	TRBD1	.	TGTGCCAGCAGCCCTGGACAGGGGTCTTGGCCCCAGCATTTT	CASSPGQGSWPQHF
TRBV14	TRBJ2-7	.	.	TGTGCCAGCAGCCCCGAACTGAGGGTCTACGAGCAGTACTTC	CASSPELRVYEQYF
TRBV5-1	TRBJ2-3	.	.	TGCGCCAGCAGCTTACAGGGCCTCAGCACAGATACGCAGTATTTT	CASSLQGLSTDTQYF
TRBV5-1	TRBJ1-6	TRBD1	.	TGCGCCAGCAGGGAAGGGGGCTCTCGTAATTCACCCCTCCACTTT	CASREGGSRNSPLHF
TRBV12-5	TRBJ2-5	.	.	TGTGCTAGTGGTTCGTCAGGGCAAGAGACCCAGTACTTC	CASGSSGQETQYF
TRBV19	TRBJ1-6	.	once	TGTGCCAGTAGTATAGGCGACTATAATTCACCCCTCCACTTT	CASSIGDYNSPLHF
TRBV6-5	TRBJ1-5	.	.	TGTGCCAGCAGCCCAAGCCCCATCAATCAGCCCCAGCATTTT	CASSPSPINQPQHF
TRBV5-3	TRBJ2-7	TRBD2	few	TGTGCCAGAAGCTACGAGGAGCGGGGGGTTCCCTACGAGCAGTACTTC	CARSYEERGVPYEQYF
TRBV4-3	TRBJ2-3	TRBD2	.	TGCGCCAGCAGCCAAGAATCTAGCGGGGTTATGGGAAAGGGGGATACGCAGTATTTT	CASSQESSGVMGKGDTQYF
TRBV6-5	TRBJ2-5	.	once	TGTGCCAGCAGTTATCCCCGGGGGAGGGAGACCCAGTACTTC	CASSYPRGRETQYF